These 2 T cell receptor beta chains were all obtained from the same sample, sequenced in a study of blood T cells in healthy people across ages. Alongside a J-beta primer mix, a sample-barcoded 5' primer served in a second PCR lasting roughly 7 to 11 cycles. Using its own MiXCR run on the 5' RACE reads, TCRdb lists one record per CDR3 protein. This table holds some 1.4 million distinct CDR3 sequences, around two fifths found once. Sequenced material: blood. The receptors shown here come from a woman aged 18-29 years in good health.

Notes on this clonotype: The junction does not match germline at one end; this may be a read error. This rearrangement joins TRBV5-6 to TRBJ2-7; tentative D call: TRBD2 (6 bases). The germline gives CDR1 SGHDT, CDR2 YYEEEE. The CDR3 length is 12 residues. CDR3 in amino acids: CASRRDSHEQYF. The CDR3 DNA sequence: TGTGCCAGCAGGCGGGACTCCCACGAGCAGTACTTC.

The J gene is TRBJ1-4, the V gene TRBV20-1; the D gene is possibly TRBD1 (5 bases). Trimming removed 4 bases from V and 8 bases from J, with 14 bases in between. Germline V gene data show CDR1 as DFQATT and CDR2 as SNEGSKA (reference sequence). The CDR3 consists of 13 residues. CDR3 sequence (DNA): TGCAGTGCTACGGGGCTTGAGAGGGAAAAACTGTTTTTT. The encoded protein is CSATGLEREKLFF.